This T cell receptor (beta chain) was documented in a study of T cell responses to AZD1222 COVID-19 vaccine. Points from the study as a whole: Seropositive status at baseline applied to only a handful of AZD1222 recipients. Nearly half of spike-specific TCRs reportedly target variant regions that are unmutated in the B.1.351 and B.1.1.7 variants.

Regarding this clone: The antigen remains undetermined.

CDR1 and CDR2 from the germline V gene are SGHTA and FQGNSA. Trimming removed 1 base at V and 4 bases at J, with 11 bases between. CDR3 length: 15 amino acids. Some clones are missing from TCRdb's copy, which holds only in-frame ones; the method was immunoSEQ multiplex PCR. The sample lists approximately 140,000 clones, about nine tenths occurring once. Second-dose intervals of approximately 4 or approximately 12 weeks were pooled. This sequence was found in an adult who received the AZD1222 COVID-19 vaccine. This sample comprised peripheral blood, obtained 28 days after the second AZD1222 dose. The V and J genes are TRBV7-2 and TRBJ2-1; TRBD2 might be the D (5 bases). CDR3 residues: CASSLGWEWYNEQFF. The CDR3 DNA sequence: TGTGCCAGCAGCTTAGGGTGGGAGTGGTACAATGAGCAGTTCTTC.